This T cell receptor beta chain was sequenced during a study of blood T cell repertoires in COVID-19. On the study more broadly: Specimens from acute and convalescent COVID-19 originated in the United States, Italy and Spain.

Trimming took off 1 base at V and 8 bases at J, with 9 bases between the two ends. Per germline, CDR1 MDHEN and CDR2 SYDVKM. There are 13 residues in the CDR3. TCRdb's copy holds only in-frame clones and misses some; the assay was immunoSEQ multiplex PCR. The table lists tens of thousands of clones, roughly 89% of them singletons. The gene calls are TRBV28 and TRBJ2-1, with D tentatively TRBD2 (6 bases). The material sequenced was peripheral blood. The receptor was derived from a woman between 50 and 59 years old in a cohort sampled during active COVID-19. CDR3 loop: CASSLSWGDEQFF. Here the CDR3 DNA reads TGTGCCAGCAGTTTATCCTGGGGGGATGAGCAGTTCTTC.